Included here is one TCR beta chain sequence, with context. The source of the sample is a study of blood T cell repertoires in COVID-19. About the study: COVID-19 samples from acute and convalescent phases originated in the United States, Italy and Spain.

Profiled with immunoSEQ multiplex PCR; TCRdb holds only in-frame clones, not every one. The sample includes tens of thousands of clones, 70% to 85% of them seen just once. The TCR sequence derives from a man aged 50 to 59 with acute or convalescent COVID-19. The sequencing input was peripheral blood.

CDR3 nucleotides: TGTGCCAGCAGTTTATTAGGGAGTACGGGTGAGCAGTACTTC. It codes for CASSLLGSTGEQYF. The chain links TRBV28 to TRBJ2-7; weak D call: TRBD2 (5 bases). The CDR3 covers 14 residues. CDR1 MDHEN and CDR2 SYDVKM come from the germline V gene. The ends were cut back, 1 base at V and 7 bases at J, with 14 bases in the middle.